The 15 T cell receptor beta chains below were found in one sample sequenced in a study of CD8 T cells in ankylosing spondylitis. TCRdb recomputed calls from the 5' RACE reads with MiXCR, one row per CDR3 protein. The sample consists of around 230,000 distinct CDR3 sequences, around 8% of them appearing once. Sequenced material: blood, either unsorted or a sorted T cell fraction (not recorded which). The receptors were gathered from a female donor with ankylosing spondylitis or in good health (not recorded which).

The sample holds many counts of this clonotype. The chain recombines TRBV15 with TRBJ2-2, with TRBD2 matching 9 bases. Germline CDR1 and CDR2: LNHNV and YYDKDF (reference sequence). CDR3 length: 16 amino acids. V trimming: 5 bases; J trimming: 4 bases; junction bases outside the gene matches: 8. Here the CDR3 DNA reads TGTGCCACCAGCGCCCAGACTAGCGGCTTCACCGGGGAGCTGTTTTTT. Protein product: CATSAQTSGFTGELFF.

In this sample, this clonotype turned up many times. The rearrangement joins TRBV10-3 to TRBJ2-7, with unresolved D. The CDR3 contains 16 residues. The germline V and J ends were trimmed by 4 bases and 0 bases, with 16 bases remaining between them. Germline V CDR1 and CDR2: ENHRY, SYGVKD. The CDR3 DNA follows: TGTGCCATCAGTGTCGGACCTACACAAAGCTCCTACGAGCAGTACTTC. As protein: CAISVGPTQSSYEQYF.

This clonotype was seen repeatedly, ten times or more. V and J are TRBV25-1 and TRBJ1-3; tentative D call: TRBD1 (5 bases). Germline assignment: CDR1 MGHDK and CDR2 SYGVNS. Trimming took off 2 bases at V and 3 bases at J, with 11 bases between the two ends. The CDR3 is 15 amino acids. The CDR3 nucleotides are TGTGCCAGCAGTGAACAGGGAACAGGTGGAAACACCATATATTTT. Translating gives CASSEQGTGGNTIYF.

At least ten counts were recorded for this clonotype. The chain has TRBV6-5 and TRBJ2-3, with TRBD1 as a possible D gene (5 bases). The V gene's germline CDR1 is MNHEY and CDR2 SVGAGI. Trimming pared 0 bases from V and 5 bases from J, leaving 6 bases between. The CDR3 is 13 residues long. Here the CDR3 DNA reads TGTGCCAGCAGTTACTCAAGGGGAGATACGCAGTATTTT. This gives the protein CASSYSRGDTQYF.

To note about this clonotype: This clone may be a read error of a much larger clone one base away. The chain recombines TRBV4-3 with TRBJ2-2; D not certain. Germline V lookup: CDR1 LGHNA, CDR2 YSLEER. The CDR3 totals 17 residues. Trimming pared 4 bases from V and 4 bases from J, leaving 19 bases between. The DNA of the CDR3 is TGCGCCAGCAGCCTAGTTTTAACCCCTCTGGGCACCGGGGAGCTGTTTTTT. Translating gives CASSLVLTPLGTGELFF.

This clonotype was counted ten times or more. The chain joins TRBV29-1 to TRBJ2-2, with D unresolved. There are 14 residues in the CDR3. Germline CDR1 and CDR2: SQVTM and ANQGSEA. Trimming pared 4 bases from V and 4 bases from J, leaving 13 bases between. The CDR3 DNA follows: TGCAGCGTTGCGGGTAGAGGATCCACCGGGGAGCTGTTTTTT. Its translation is CSVAGRGSTGELFF.

Many counts were recorded for this clonotype. This chain joins TRBV9 and TRBJ1-2, with D perhaps matching TRBD1 (6 bases). Trimming shortened V by 0 bases and J by 2 bases, and 11 bases separated the two germline ends. Germline values: CDR1 SGDLS, CDR2 YYNGEE. The CDR3 is made up of 15 amino acids. The CDR3 nucleotides read TGTGCCAGCAGCGTAGAGGGGGGACGGAACTATGGCTACACCTTC. This codes for CASSVEGGRNYGYTF. The complete variable domain, with remaining parts taken from reference TRBV9 and TRBJ1-2, reads DSGVTQTPKHLITATGQRVTLRCSPRSGDLSVYWYQQSLDQGLQFLIQYYNGEERAKGNILERFSAQQFPDLHSELNLSSLELGDSALYFCASSVEGGRNYGYTFGSGTRLTVV.

This clonotype was seen a handful of times. V and J are TRBV19 and TRBJ1-5, with D perhaps TRBD1 (6 bases). V was cut by 8 bases and J by 3 bases, with 11 bases left in between. Per the germline V gene, CDR1 is LNHDA and CDR2 is SQIVND (reference sequence). This CDR3 spans 13 amino acids. CDR3 nucleotide sequence: TGTGCCAGTGCGACAGGCGACAATCAGCCCCAGCATTTT. Amino acid sequence: CASATGDNQPQHF.

There are many counts of this clonotype. The genes are TRBV20-1 and TRBJ2-1; TRBD2 aligns across 13 bases. V lost 3 bases to trimming and J lost 4 bases; unmatched junction nucleotides: 3. There are 15 residues in the CDR3. CDR1 DFQATT and CDR2 SNEGSKA come from the germline V gene (reference sequence). This chain's CDR3 is CSARAGLAGYNEQFF. The DNA of the CDR3 is TGCAGTGCTAGGGCGGGACTAGCGGGGTACAATGAGCAGTTCTTC.

In its sample, this clonotype was seen many times. The chain recombines TRBV20-1 with TRBJ2-5, with TRBD1 matching over 7 bases. Germline V gene lookup returns CDR1 DFQATT and CDR2 SNEGSKA (reference sequence). V lost 4 bases to trimming and J lost 2 bases; unmatched junction nucleotides: 4. The CDR3 totals 13 residues. The CDR3 nucleotides read TGCAGTGCTAACGGACAGGATCAAGAGACCCAGTACTTC. Translated, it gives CSANGQDQETQYF.

A word on this clonotype: A clone one base away is much larger, so this may be a read error. V and J are TRBV20-1 and TRBJ2-3; D remains ambiguous. The CDR3 extends over 14 amino acids. V was cut by 3 bases and J by 1 base, with 11 bases left in between. Germline-derived CDR1 and CDR2 are DFQATT and SNEGSKA (reference sequence). The CDR3 loop reads CSASGLLGTDTQYF. The CDR3 region has the DNA TGCAGTGCTAGTGGGCTCCTGGGCACAGATACGCAGTATTTT.

V gene TRBV15 combines with J gene TRBJ2-4; either TRBD1 or TRBD2 may supply D (5 bases each). Germline V gene data show CDR1 as LNHNV and CDR2 as YYDKDF (reference sequence). The CDR3 length is 8 residues. The CDR3 here is CAILGEYF. The CDR3 DNA is TGTGCAATCTTGGGGGAGTACTTC.

In its sample, this clonotype was seen many times. The V call is TRBV4-2, the J call TRBJ2-7, with 10 bases fitting TRBD2. Germline V CDR1 and CDR2: LGHNA, YNFKEQ. Trimming removed 4 bases from V and 3 bases from J; junction bases left unmatched: 6. The CDR3 consists of 15 residues. CDR3 loop: CASSPGTSAHYEQYF. DNA for the CDR3: TGTGCCAGCAGCCCCGGGACTAGCGCCCACTACGAGCAGTACTTC.

This clonotype has a count of ten or more. The CDR3 nucleotides read TGTGCCAGCAGCTTGGGAGCAGGCGGGAGCATTGCCAATGAGCAGTTCTTC. Translation: CASSLGAGGSIANEQFF. This chain uses TRBV5-6 with TRBJ2-1; 7 nucleotides line up with TRBD2. Per the germline V gene, CDR1 is SGHDT and CDR2 is YYEEEE. This CDR3 has 17 residues. V lost 0 bases and J lost 6; bases outside the gene matches: 12.

This clonotype was counted between two and nine times. The V and J genes are TRBV9 and TRBJ2-1, with D maybe TRBD2 (6 bases). Trimming left V 2 bases short and J 2 bases short, with 23 bases between. The CDR3 extends over 19 amino acids. CDR1 and CDR2 (germline): SGDLS, YYNGEE. CDR3: CASSVVAAPRYETYNEQFF. The CDR3 DNA reads TGTGCCAGCAGCGTGGTAGCGGCCCCCCGGTACGAAACCTACAATGAGCAGTTCTTC.